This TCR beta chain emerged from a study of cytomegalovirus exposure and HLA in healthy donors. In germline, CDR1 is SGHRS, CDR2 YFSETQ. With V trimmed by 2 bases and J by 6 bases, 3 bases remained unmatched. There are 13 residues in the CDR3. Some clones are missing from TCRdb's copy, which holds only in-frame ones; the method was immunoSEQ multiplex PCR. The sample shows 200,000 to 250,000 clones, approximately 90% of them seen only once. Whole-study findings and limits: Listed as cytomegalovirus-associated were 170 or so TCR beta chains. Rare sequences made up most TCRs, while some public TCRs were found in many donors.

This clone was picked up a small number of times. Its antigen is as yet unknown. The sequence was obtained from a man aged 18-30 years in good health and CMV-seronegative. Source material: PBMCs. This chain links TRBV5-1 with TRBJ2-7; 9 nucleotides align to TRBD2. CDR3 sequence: CASSLAGGSEQYF. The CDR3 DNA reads TGCGCCAGCAGCTTAGCGGGAGGCTCCGAGCAGTACTTC.